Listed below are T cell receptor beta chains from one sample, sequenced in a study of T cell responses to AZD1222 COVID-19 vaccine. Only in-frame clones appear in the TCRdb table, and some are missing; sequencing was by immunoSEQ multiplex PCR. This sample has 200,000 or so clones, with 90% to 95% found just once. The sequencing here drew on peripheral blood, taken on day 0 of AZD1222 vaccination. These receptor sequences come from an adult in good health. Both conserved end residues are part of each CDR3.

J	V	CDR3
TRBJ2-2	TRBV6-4	CASSPDRGAGELFF
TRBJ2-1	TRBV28	CASGIYNEQFF
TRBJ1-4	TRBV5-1	CASSPLTGPSSNEKLFF
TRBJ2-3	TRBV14	CASSQELVGMGTQYF
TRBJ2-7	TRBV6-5	CASSPGGPYEQYF
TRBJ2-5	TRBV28	CASSKTSGRMETQYF
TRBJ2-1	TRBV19	CASSIRPTENEQFF
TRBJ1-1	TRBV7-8	CASSATGRAEAFF
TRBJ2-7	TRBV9	CASSVAPNTPGHLYEQYF
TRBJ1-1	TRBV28	CASSRSTEAFF
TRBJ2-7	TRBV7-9	CASSLAGDEQYF
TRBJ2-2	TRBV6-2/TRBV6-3	CASSYPDDRGRVTGELFF
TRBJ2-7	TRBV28	CASSFRVSTYEQYF
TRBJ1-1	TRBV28	CASSPLSGPEAFF
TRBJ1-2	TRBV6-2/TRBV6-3	CASSYSQNYGYTF
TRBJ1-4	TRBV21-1	CASSSQSENEKLFF
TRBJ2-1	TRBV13	CASSFGTGGEQFF